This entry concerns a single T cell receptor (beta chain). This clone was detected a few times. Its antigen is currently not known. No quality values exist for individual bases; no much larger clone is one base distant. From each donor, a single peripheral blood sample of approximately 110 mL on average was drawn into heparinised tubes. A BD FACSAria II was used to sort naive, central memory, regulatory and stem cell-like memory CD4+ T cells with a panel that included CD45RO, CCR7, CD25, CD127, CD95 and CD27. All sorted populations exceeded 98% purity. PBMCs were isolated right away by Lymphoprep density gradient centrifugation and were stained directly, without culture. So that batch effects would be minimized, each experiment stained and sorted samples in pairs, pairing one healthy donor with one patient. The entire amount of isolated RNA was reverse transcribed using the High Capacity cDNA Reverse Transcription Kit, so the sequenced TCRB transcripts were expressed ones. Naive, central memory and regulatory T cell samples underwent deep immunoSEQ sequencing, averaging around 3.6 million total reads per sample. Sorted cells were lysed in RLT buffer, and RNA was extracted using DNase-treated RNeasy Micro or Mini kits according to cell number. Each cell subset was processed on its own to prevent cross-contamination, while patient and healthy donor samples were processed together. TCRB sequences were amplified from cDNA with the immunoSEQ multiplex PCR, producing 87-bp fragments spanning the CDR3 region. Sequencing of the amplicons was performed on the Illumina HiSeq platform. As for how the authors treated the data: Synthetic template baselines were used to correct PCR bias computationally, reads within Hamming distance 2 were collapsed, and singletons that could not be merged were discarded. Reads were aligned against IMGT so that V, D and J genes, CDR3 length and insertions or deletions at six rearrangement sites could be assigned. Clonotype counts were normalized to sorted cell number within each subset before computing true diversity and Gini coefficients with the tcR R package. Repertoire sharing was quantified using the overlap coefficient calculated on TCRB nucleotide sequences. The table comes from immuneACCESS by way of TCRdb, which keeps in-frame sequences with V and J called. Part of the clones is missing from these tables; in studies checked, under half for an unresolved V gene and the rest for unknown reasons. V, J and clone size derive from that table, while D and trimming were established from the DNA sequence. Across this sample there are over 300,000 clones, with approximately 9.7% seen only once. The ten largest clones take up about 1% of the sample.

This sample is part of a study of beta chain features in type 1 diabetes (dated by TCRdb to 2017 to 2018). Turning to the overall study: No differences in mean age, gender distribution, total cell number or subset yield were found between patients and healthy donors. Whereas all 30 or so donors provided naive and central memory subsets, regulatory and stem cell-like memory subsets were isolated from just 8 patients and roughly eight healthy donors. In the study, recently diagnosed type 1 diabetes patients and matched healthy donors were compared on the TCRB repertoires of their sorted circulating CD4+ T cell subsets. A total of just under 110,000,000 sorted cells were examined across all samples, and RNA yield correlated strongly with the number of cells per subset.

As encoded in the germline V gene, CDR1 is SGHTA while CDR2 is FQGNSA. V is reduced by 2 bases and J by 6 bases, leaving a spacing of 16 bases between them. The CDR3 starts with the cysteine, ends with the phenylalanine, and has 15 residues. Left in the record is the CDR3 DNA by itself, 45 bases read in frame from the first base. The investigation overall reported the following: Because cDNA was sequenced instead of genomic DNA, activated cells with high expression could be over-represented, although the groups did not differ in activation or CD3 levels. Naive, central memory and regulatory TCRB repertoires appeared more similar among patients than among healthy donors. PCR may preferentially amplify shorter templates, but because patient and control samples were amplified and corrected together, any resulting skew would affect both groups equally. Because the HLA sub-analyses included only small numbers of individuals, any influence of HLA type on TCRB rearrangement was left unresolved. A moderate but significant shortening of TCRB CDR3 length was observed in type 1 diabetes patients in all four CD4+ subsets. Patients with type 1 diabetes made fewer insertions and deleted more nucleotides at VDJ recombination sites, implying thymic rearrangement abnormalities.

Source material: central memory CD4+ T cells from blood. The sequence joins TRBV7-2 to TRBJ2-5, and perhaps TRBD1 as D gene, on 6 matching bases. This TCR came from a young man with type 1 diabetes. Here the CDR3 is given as CASSLTQGPEKTQYF. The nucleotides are TGTGCCAGCAGCTTAACACAGGGACCGGAGAAGACCCAGTACTTC. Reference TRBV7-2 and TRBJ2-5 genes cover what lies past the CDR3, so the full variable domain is GAGVSQSPSNKVTEKGKDVELRCDPISGHTALYWYRQSLGQGLEFLIYFQGNSAPDKSGLPSDRFSAERTGGSVSTLTIQRTQQEDSAVYLCASSLTQGPEKTQYFGPGTRLLVL.